The sequence of this TCR beta chain was determined in a study of control samples from healthy donors and cancer patients. The CDR3 is 15 amino acids. V was pared by 6 bases and J by 3 bases, with 7 bases of the junction left unmatched. Germline CDR1 is SGHTA and CDR2 is FQGNSA. Some clones are missing from TCRdb's copy, which holds only in-frame ones; the method was immunoSEQ multiplex PCR. The sample includes 100,000 or so clones, approximately 90% seen only once; the top ten take about 8%. This TCR derives from a man aged 30-40 years in good health. Specimen: blood. The chain combines TRBV7-2 with TRBJ2-3; 9 nucleotides match TRBD2. The CDR3 loop is CASRAGGRATDTQYF. The CDR3 region has the DNA TGTGCCAGCAGGGCCGGCGGGAGGGCAACAGATACGCAGTATTTT.